The present T cell receptor beta chain was sequenced within a study of liver allograft versus peripheral blood T cells. Overall study: What was compared were the T cell receptor repertoires in transplanted livers and those in the peripheral blood of recipients.

TCRdb itself ran the reads through MiXCR, one entry per CDR3 protein. The top ten clones hold about 1.8% of a sample with some 10,000 distinct CDR3 sequences, about 19% of them seen once. Study-wide points: There were reportedly differences between T cell receptor repertoires inside liver allografts and those in peripheral blood.

The CDR3 runs 14 residues. Germline CDR1 MNHEY, CDR2 SVGAGI. The V gene end was trimmed by 5 bases and the J gene end by 4 bases; junction bases not matched to a gene: 5. This clonotype ranks as medium-sized. Its target is not known. The rearrangement uses TRBV6-5 and TRBJ1-1; 9 nucleotides align to TRBD1. The receptor was derived from a human patient who had a liver transplant. Some T cells may originate from the graft donor. CDR3 nucleotide sequence: TGTGCCAGCAGTCGGGACAGGGAGGGCACTGAAGCTTTCTTT. Protein: CASSRDREGTEAFF.